The 14 T cell receptor beta chains presented below share a single source sample, sequenced in a study of blood T cell repertoires in COVID-19. The assay was immunoSEQ multiplex PCR, and TCRdb's table has in-frame clones only and misses some. The profile shows 250,000 to 350,000 clones, about nine tenths of them singletons. Sequencing was done on a sample of peripheral blood. The receptors come from an older woman with acute or convalescent COVID-19.

J is TRBJ2-2 and V is TRBV6-1, with 7 bases that match TRBD1. This CDR3 is built from 16 residues. CDR1 is MNHNS, CDR2 SASEGT, per germline. V was clipped by 2 bases and J by 4 bases; unmatched bases: 7. The CDR3 loop is CASSELVTGPTGELFF. The CDR3 DNA reads TGTGCCAGCAGTGAACTAGTGACAGGGCCCACCGGGGAGCTGTTTTTT.

The V call is TRBV28, the J call TRBJ1-4; a possible D gene is TRBD1 (5 bases). CDR3 size: 14 residues. Trimming stripped 3 bases from V and 7 bases from J, with 12 bases between. Looked up from germline, CDR1 is MDHEN and CDR2 is SYDVKM. The CDR3 region has the DNA TGTGCCAGCAGTTTTGGAGGGGTACGTGAAAAACTGTTTTTT. Protein: CASSFGGVREKLFF.

The rearrangement joins TRBV4-1 to TRBJ2-1, with D maybe TRBD2 (5 bases). Trimming took off 4 bases at V and 2 bases at J, with 12 bases between the two ends. Germline assignment: CDR1 MGHRA and CDR2 YSYEKL. The CDR3 is 15 amino acids. DNA of the CDR3: TGCGCCAGCAGCCCCGTTGGAGCGGCCTACAATGAGCAGTTCTTC. Translation gives CASSPVGAAYNEQFF.

The chain joins TRBV10-3 to TRBJ1-2; D is uncertain. The V gene's germline CDR1 is ENHRY and CDR2 SYGVKD. The CDR3 is 14 amino acids. The V gene lost 3 bases and the J gene lost 7 bases, with 15 bases spanning the gap. CDR3 protein: CAISERDNIGGYTF. Here the CDR3 DNA reads TGTGCCATCAGTGAAAGAGACAATATCGGTGGCTACACCTTC.

The rearrangement uses TRBV7-2 and TRBJ2-2, with D unresolved. V gave up 3 bases and J gave up 1 base, with 3 bases separating them. This CDR3 comprises 13 residues. Germline CDR1 SGHTA, CDR2 FQGNSA. In DNA, the CDR3 is TGTGCCAGCAGCTTCCGGAACACCGGGGAGCTGTTTTTT. Translation gives CASSFRNTGELFF.

The chain combines TRBV2 with TRBJ1-1; 9 bases are shared with TRBD1. Germline CDR1 SNHLY, CDR2 FYNNEI. V lost 10 bases, J lost 11 bases, and 17 bases stayed unmatched. This CDR3 comprises 14 residues. The CDR3 DNA reads TGTGCCATCGAAGTGGGACAGGGTAGATCTAGCGCTTTCTTT. Translated, it gives CAIEVGQGRSSAFF.

The chain has TRBV6-5 and TRBJ1-2; TRBD1 is a possible D gene (6 bases). CDR1 and CDR2 (germline): MNHEY, SVGAGI. Trimming shortened V by 2 bases and J by 4 bases, and 14 bases separated the two germline ends. The CDR3 spans 15 residues. The CDR3 DNA follows: TGTGCCAGCAGTTACAGCCCAGGGGCCTCCTATGGCTACACCTTC. This gives the protein CASSYSPGASYGYTF.

The chain links TRBV7-6 to TRBJ2-3; D perhaps matches TRBD1 (5 bases). CDR1 and CDR2 (germline): SGHVS, FNYEAQ. V lost 1 base to trimming and J lost 1 base, with 12 bases between them. The CDR3 consists of 16 residues. The CDR3 reads CASSLVPQGGTDTQYF. The CDR3 nucleotides read TGTGCCAGCAGCTTAGTCCCCCAGGGCGGCACAGATACGCAGTATTTT.

The chain couples TRBV5-4 to TRBJ2-1, with TRBD1 matching over 8 bases. The V segment lost 0 bases and the J segment 8 bases; nucleotides outside the gene matches: 7. CDR3 size: 15 residues. The V gene's germline CDR1 is SGHNT and CDR2 YYREEE (reference sequence). CDR3 sequence reads: CASSLAPDRDHEQFF. The CDR3 coding sequence is TGTGCCAGCAGCTTGGCCCCGGACAGGGACCATGAGCAGTTCTTC.

The V and J genes are TRBV28 and TRBJ2-7, with 9 bases that match TRBD1. The CDR3 is 15 amino acids. The junction had 7 bases not matched to a gene; V was cut back by 3 bases and J by 4 bases. Germline V lookup: CDR1 MDHEN, CDR2 SYDVKM. In DNA form, the CDR3 reads TGTGCCAGCAGTTTTCTGGGACAGGGTTCTTACGAGCAGTACTTC. Amino acids: CASSFLGQGSYEQYF. The variable domain in full, completed from reference TRBV28 and TRBJ2-7, reads DVKVTQSSRYLVKRTGEKVFLECVQDMDHENMFWYRQDPGLGLRLIYFSYDVKMKEKGDIPEGYSVSREKKERFSLILESASTNQTSMYLCASSFLGQGSYEQYFGPGTRLTVT.

The chain carries TRBV15 and TRBJ1-2, with TRBD1 as a possible D gene (6 bases). Germline V gene sequence: CDR1 LNHNV, CDR2 YYDKDF (reference sequence). V was cut by 4 bases and J by 4 bases, with 19 bases left in between. CDR3 length: 16 amino acids. Here the CDR3 reads CATSTHRGGGGYGYTF. In DNA form, the CDR3 reads TGTGCCACCAGCACCCACCGAGGGGGGGGCGGCTATGGCTACACCTTC. Combining the CDR3 with reference TRBV15 and TRBJ1-2 gives the whole variable domain DAMVIQNPRYQVTQFGKPVTLSCSQTLNHNVMYWYQQKSSQAPKLLFHYYDKDFNNEADTPDNFQSRRPNTSFCFLDIRSPGLGDTAMYLCATSTHRGGGGYGYTFGSGTRLTVV.

The chain combines TRBV6-4 with TRBJ1-2; TRBD1 aligns across 8 bases. V was clipped by 4 bases and J by 8 bases; unmatched bases: 6. The V gene's germline CDR1 is MRHNA and CDR2 SNTAGT. CDR3 size: 13 residues. The CDR3 reads CASSAYSGGGYTF. The CDR3 DNA is TGTGCCAGCAGTGCTTACTCAGGGGGCGGCTACACCTTC.

This clone showed up just once. DNA for the CDR3: TGTGCCAGCAGGTTGGGGGGGTTTAGGGGCGATCAGCCCCAGCATTTT. The encoded protein is CASRLGGFRGDQPQHF. The chain is built from TRBV11-2 and TRBJ1-5, with D possibly matching TRBD1 (5 bases). The V gene's germline CDR1 is SGHAT and CDR2 FQNNGV. Trimming pared 6 bases from V and 5 bases from J, leaving 20 bases between. The CDR3 is 16 amino acids.

V is TRBV29-1 and J is TRBJ1-2; TRBD1 agrees at 10 bases. V was clipped by 4 bases and J by 5 bases; unmatched bases: 1. Germline V CDR1 and CDR2: SQVTM, ANQGSEA. The CDR3 has 12 amino acids. CDR3 residues: CSVGGQGYGYTF. The CDR3 region has the DNA TGCAGCGTTGGGGGACAGGGGTATGGCTACACCTTC.